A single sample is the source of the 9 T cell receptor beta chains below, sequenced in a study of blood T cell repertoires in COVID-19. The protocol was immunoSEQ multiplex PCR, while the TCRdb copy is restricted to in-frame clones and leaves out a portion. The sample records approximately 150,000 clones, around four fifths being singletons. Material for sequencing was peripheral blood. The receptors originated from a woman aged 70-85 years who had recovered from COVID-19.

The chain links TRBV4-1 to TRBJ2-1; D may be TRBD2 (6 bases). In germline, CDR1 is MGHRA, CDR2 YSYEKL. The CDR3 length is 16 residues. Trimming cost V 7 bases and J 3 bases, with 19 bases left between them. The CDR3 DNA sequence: TGCGCCAGCACGAAAGACGCGGGCGGGGTCTACAATGAGCAGTTCTTC. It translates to CASTKDAGGVYNEQFF.

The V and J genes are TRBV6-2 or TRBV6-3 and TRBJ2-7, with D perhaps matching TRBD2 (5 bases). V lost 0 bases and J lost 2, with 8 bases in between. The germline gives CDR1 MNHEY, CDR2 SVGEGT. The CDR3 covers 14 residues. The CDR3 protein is CASSYSPSTYEQYF. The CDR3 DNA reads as TGTGCCAGCAGTTACTCGCCTAGCACCTACGAGCAGTACTTC.

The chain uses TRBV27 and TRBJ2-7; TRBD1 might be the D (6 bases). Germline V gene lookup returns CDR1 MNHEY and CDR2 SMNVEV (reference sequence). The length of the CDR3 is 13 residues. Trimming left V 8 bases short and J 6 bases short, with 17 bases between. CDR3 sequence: CASYSGTFSEQYF. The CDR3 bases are TGTGCCAGCTATTCCGGGACATTCTCCGAGCAGTACTTC.

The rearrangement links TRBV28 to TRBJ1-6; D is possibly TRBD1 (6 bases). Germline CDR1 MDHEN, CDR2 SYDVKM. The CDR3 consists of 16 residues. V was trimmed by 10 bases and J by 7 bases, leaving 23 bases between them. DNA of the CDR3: TGTGCCACCCTAGTAACGTCCAGGGGACTAAATTCACCCCTCCACTTT. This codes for CATLVTSRGLNSPLHF.

CDR3 sequence reads: CACGQSGELFF. CDR3 DNA: TGTGCCTGCGGACAGTCCGGGGAGCTGTTTTTT. This rearrangement joins TRBV30 to TRBJ2-2, with a possible D match to TRBD1 (6 bases). V lost 6 bases to trimming and J lost 6 bases, with 8 bases between them. The germline V gene encodes CDR1 GTSNPN and CDR2 SVGIG (reference sequence). The length of the CDR3 is 11 residues.

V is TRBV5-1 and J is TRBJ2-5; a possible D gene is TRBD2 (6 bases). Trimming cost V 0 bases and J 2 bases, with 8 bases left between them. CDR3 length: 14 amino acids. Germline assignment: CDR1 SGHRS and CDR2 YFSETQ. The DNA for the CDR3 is TGCGCCAGCAGCTTGGGACTAGAACAAGAGACCCAGTACTTC. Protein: CASSLGLEQETQYF.

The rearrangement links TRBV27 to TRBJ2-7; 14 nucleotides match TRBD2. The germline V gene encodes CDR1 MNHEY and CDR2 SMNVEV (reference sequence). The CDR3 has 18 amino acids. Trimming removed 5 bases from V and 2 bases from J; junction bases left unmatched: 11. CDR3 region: CASSPLGLAGVHPYEQYF. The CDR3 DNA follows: TGTGCCAGCAGTCCCCTGGGACTAGCGGGAGTTCACCCCTACGAGCAGTACTTC.

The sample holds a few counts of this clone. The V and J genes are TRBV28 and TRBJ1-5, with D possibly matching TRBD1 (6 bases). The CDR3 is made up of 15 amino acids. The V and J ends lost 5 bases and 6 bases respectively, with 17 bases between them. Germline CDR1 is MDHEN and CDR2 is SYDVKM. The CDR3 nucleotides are TGTGCCAGCAGTGCCCCAGGGGAGCTGGGTCAGCCCCAGCATTTT. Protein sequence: CASSAPGELGQPQHF.

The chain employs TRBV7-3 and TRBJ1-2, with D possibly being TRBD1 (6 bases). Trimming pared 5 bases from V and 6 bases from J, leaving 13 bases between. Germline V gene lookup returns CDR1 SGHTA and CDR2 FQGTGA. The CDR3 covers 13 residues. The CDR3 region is CASSPTGRDGYTF. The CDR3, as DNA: TGTGCCAGCAGCCCCACAGGGAGAGATGGCTACACCTTC.